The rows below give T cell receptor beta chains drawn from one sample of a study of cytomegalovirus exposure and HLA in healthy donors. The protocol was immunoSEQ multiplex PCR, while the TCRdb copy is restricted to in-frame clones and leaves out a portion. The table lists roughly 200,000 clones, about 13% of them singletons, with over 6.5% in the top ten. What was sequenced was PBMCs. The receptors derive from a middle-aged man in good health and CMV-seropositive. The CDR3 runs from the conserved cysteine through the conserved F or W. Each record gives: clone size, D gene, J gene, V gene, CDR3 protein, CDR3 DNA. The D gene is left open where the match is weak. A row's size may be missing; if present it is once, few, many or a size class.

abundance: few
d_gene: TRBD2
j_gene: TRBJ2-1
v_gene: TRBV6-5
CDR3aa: CASRNLAGSYNEQFF
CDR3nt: TGTGCCAGCAGGAATCTAGCGGGCTCCTACAATGAGCAGTTCTTC

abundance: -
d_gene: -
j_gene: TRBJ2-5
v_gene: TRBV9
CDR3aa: CASSAGLYQETQYF
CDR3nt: TGTGCCAGCAGCGCCGGACTGTACCAAGAGACCCAGTACTTC

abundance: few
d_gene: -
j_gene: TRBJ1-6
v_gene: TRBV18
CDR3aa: CASSQSRSSYNSPLHF
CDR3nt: TGTGCCAGCTCCCAAAGCCGGAGCTCCTATAATTCACCCCTCCACTTT

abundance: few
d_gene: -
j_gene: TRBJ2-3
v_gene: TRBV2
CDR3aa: CASSSTGLVTDTQYF
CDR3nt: TGTGCCAGCAGTTCTACGGGTCTAGTCACAGATACGCAGTATTTT

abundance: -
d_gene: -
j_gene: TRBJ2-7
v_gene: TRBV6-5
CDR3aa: CASSYIGHTEQYF
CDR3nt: TGTGCCAGCAGTTATATTGGGCATACCGAGCAGTACTTC

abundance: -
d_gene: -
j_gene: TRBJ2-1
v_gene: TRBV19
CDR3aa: CASSTTSGMLSYEQFF
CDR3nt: TGTGCCAGTAGTACCACCAGCGGAATGCTCTCCTACGAGCAGTTCTTC

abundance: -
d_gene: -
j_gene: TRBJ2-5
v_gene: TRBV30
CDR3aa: CAWSRGYQETQYF
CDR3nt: TGTGCCTGGAGCCGGGGGTACCAAGAGACCCAGTACTTC

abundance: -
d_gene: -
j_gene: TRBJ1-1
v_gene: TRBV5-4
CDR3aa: CASSLETGRDTEAFF
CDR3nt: TGTGCCAGCAGCTTAGAAACAGGGAGGGACACTGAAGCTTTCTTC

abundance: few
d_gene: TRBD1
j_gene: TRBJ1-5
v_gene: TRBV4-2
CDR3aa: CASSHDREDQPQHF
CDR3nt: TGTGCCAGCAGCCACGACAGGGAGGATCAGCCCCAGCATTTT

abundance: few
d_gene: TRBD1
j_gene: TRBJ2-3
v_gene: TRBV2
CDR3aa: CANKPATGGNKGTQYF
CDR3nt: TGTGCCAACAAGCCCGCGACAGGGGGGAACAAGGGTACGCAGTATTTT

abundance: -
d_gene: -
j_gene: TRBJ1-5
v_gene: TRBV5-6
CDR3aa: CASSLAQGLEPQHF
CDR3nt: TGTGCCAGCAGCTTGGCTCAGGGCCTGGAGCCCCAGCATTTT

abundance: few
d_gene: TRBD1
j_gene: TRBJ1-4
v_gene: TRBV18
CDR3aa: CASSPKFGGTGGEKLFF
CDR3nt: TGTGCCAGCTCACCAAAGTTCGGCGGGACAGGGGGAGAAAAACTGTTTTTT

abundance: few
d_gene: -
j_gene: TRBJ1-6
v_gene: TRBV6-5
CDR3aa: CASSRSSSYNSPLHF
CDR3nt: TGTGCCAGCAGTCGGTCGAGCTCCTATAATTCACCCCTCCACTTT

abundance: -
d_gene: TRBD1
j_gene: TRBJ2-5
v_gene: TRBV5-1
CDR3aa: CASSFQGAGETQYF
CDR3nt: TGCGCCAGCAGCTTCCAGGGGGCAGGGGAGACCCAGTACTTC

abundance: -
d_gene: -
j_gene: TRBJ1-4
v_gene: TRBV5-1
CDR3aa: CASSLTGWANEKLFF
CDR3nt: TGCGCCAGCAGCTTAACGGGGTGGGCTAATGAAAAACTGTTTTTT

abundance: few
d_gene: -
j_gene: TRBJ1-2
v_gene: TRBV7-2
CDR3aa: CASSLKARGVGYTF
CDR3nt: TGTGCCAGCAGCTTAAAAGCCCGGGGGGTAGGCTACACCTTC

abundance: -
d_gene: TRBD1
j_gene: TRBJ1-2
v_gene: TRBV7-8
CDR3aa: CASSAYRGGGYTF
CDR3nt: TGTGCCAGCAGCGCCTACAGGGGAGGCGGCTACACCTTC

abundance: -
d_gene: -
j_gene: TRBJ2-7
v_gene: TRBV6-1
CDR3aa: CASSGAGRGLSEQYF
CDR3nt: TGTGCCAGCAGTGGGGCAGGGAGAGGACTAAGCGAGCAGTACTTC

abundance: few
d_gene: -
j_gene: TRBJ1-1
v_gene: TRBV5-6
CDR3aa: CASSYPRWGGESMNTEAFF
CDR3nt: TGTGCCAGCAGCTACCCCCGGTGGGGAGGGGAATCCATGAACACTGAAGCTTTCTTT

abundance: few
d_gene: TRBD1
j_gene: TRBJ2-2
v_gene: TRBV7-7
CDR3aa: CASSSRQGTGELFF
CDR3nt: TGTGCTAGCAGCTCCCGACAGGGCACCGGGGAGCTGTTTTTT

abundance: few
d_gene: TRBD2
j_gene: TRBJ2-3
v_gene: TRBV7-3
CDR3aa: CASSLVTSGGEDLEYF
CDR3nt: TGTGCCAGCAGCTTAGTGACTAGCGGGGGGGAAGATCTGGAGTATTTT

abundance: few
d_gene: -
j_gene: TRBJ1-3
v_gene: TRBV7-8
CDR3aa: CASTLSGAPSGNTIYF
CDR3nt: TGTGCCAGCACCCTCTCAGGGGCCCCCTCTGGAAACACCATATATTTT

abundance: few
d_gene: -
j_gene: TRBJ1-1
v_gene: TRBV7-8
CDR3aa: CASNPYGTMNTEAFF
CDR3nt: TGTGCCAGCAACCCGTATGGCACCATGAACACTGAAGCTTTCTTT

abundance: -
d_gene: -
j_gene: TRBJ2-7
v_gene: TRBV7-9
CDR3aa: CASSVEDRPYEQYF
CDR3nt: TGTGCCAGCAGCGTAGAGGACAGACCCTACGAGCAGTACTTC

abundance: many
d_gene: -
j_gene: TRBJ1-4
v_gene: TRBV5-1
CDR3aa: CASSYTPGGEKLFF
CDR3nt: TGCGCCAGCAGCTATACACCGGGAGGTGAAAAACTGTTTTTT

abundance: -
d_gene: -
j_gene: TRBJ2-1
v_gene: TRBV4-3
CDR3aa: CASSQFSFNEQFF
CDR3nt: TGCGCCAGCAGCCAATTTAGTTTTAATGAGCAGTTCTTC